These 18 T cell receptor beta chains came from one sample sequenced in a study of CD8+CD57+ T cells in acquired aplastic anemia. TCR beta VDJ and CDR3 profiling used genomic DNA as template. TCRdb re-analysed the reads in MiXCR, keeping a single row per CDR3 protein. The profile shows hundreds of thousands of distinct CDR3 sequences, 50% to 70% of them singletons. Specimen: sorted CD4+, CD8+, or CD8+CD57+ T cells (not recorded which) from PBMCs. The receptors come from a human donor with severe aplastic anemia or a healthy control (not recorded which).

The chain links TRBV5-1 to TRBJ1-1; D perhaps matches TRBD1 (6 bases). The CDR3 totals 11 residues. V was shortened by 4 bases and J by 11 bases, with 12 bases between the two germline ends. Per the germline V gene, CDR1 is SGHRS and CDR2 is YFSETQ. Written as DNA, the CDR3 is TGCGCCAGCAGCCGGGGGCAGGTTGCTTTCTTT. It codes for CASSRGQVAFF.

The chain uses TRBV4-2 and TRBJ2-1; TRBD2 aligns across 12 bases. Per germline, CDR1 LGHNA and CDR2 YNFKEQ. The CDR3 consists of 17 residues. The trim removed 1 base at V and 10 bases at J, leaving 11 bases unmatched. The CDR3 DNA reads as TGTGCCAGCAGCCAAGGAGGGCTAGCGGGGGGGCCCTGGGAGCAGTTCTTC. Its translation is CASSQGGLAGGPWEQFF.

V and J are TRBV25-1 and TRBJ1-2, with 7 bases aligning to TRBD1. The ends lost 6 bases at V and 4 bases at J; junction bases unmatched: 8. In germline, CDR1 is MGHDK, CDR2 SYGVNS. The CDR3 is made up of 14 amino acids. The CDR3 spells CASSSQGVSYGYTF. The CDR3 DNA is TGTGCCAGCAGCAGTCAGGGGGTTAGCTATGGCTACACCTTC.

This chain links TRBV19 with TRBJ2-3; 11 bases fit TRBD1. There are 15 residues in the CDR3. Germline lookup yields CDR1 LNHDA and CDR2 SQIVND (reference sequence). The junction had 6 bases not matched to a gene; V was cut back by 4 bases and J by 6 bases. The CDR3 DNA reads as TGTGCCAGTAGTAACCGGGACAGGGGGTTCGATACGCAGTATTTT. Translated, it gives CASSNRDRGFDTQYF.

The V gene is TRBV5-1, the J gene TRBJ2-7; D is undetermined. Between the trimmed V and J ends, which lost 0 bases and 12 bases, there was a span of 19 bases. The germline V gene encodes CDR1 SGHRS and CDR2 YFSETQ. This CDR3 contains 14 residues. CDR3 sequence: CASSLVQVTDGRYF. The CDR3 nucleotides are TGCGCCAGCAGCTTGGTTCAGGTTACCGACGGGCGGTACTTC.

This clonotype was seen once. This rearrangement joins TRBV18 to TRBJ1-2; D might be TRBD1 (6 bases). Trimming left V 2 bases short and J 7 bases short, with 14 bases between. Germline CDR1 KGHSH, CDR2 LQKENI. This CDR3 contains 14 residues. The DNA of the CDR3 is TGTGCCAGCTCACCAAGGGCGGACAGCTGTGGCTACACCTTC. It specifies CASSPRADSCGYTF.

This chain connects TRBV5-1 to TRBJ1-1; no reliable D call. The V and J ends lost 0 bases and 0 bases respectively, with 9 bases between them. Germline CDR1 is SGHRS and CDR2 is YFSETQ. The CDR3 length is 15 residues. The CDR3 here is CASSLGAVMNTEAFF. The CDR3 DNA sequence: TGCGCCAGCAGCTTGGGGGCAGTTATGAACACTGAAGCTTTCTTT.

The rearrangement joins TRBV9 to TRBJ2-5, with a possible D match to TRBD1 (6 bases). Germline CDR1 and CDR2: SGDLS and YYNGEE. CDR3 size: 15 residues. Trimming stripped 4 bases from V and 2 bases from J, with 15 bases between. The CDR3 loop is CASSIRPGTQETQYF. The CDR3 DNA sequence: TGTGCCAGCAGCATTCGCCCCGGGACACAAGAGACCCAGTACTTC. Using reference TRBV9 and TRBJ2-5 for the parts outside the CDR3, the full variable domain is DSGVTQTPKHLITATGQRVTLRCSPRSGDLSVYWYQQSLDQGLQFLIQYYNGEERAKGNILERFSAQQFPDLHSELNLSSLELGDSALYFCASSIRPGTQETQYFGPGTRLLVL.

This clonotype was counted once. This CDR3 is missing its conserved last phenylalanine or tryptophan, likely due to a read error. V gene TRBV6-6 combines with J gene TRBJ1-6; the D is unclear. Germline V lookup: CDR1 MNHNY, CDR2 SVGAGI (reference sequence). Trimming stripped 6 bases from V and 6 bases from J, with 12 bases between. The CDR3 runs 14 residues. This CDR3 reads CASRYEGSNSPLHV. The CDR3 bases are TGTGCCAGCAGATACGAGGGATCTAATTCACCCCTCCACGTT.

The sample holds many counts of this clonotype. This clone may be a read error of a much larger clone one base away. The chain combines TRBV7-2 with TRBJ2-7; perhaps TRBD2 as D (5 bases). The ends were cut back, 5 bases at V and 2 bases at J, with 16 bases in the middle. From germline, CDR1 is SGHTA and CDR2 FQGNSA. The CDR3 consists of 15 residues. CDR3 residues: CASSPRTAATYEQYF. DNA of the CDR3: TGTGCCAGCAGCCCTCGAACAGCGGCGACCTACGAGCAGTACTTC.

Notes on this clonotype: Compared with germline, one end of the junction differs, possibly owing to a read error. The rearrangement joins TRBV7-7 to TRBJ2-5; D call uncertain. The CDR3 loop spans 14 amino acids. Germline assignment: CDR1 SSHAT and CDR2 FNYEAQ (reference sequence). The CDR3 region has the DNA TGTGCTAGCAGCGACGGGTCCGGTGGAGAGACCCAGTACTTC. This sequence encodes CASSDGSGGETQYF.

The chain couples TRBV25-1 to TRBJ1-2; 8 bases map to TRBD1. The trim removed 4 bases at V and 2 bases at J, leaving 9 bases unmatched. This CDR3 has 16 residues. Germline assignment: CDR1 MGHDK and CDR2 SYGVNS. CDR3 DNA sequence: TGTGCCAGCAGTGGAGCCCGGACAGGGCTGAACTATGGCTACACCTTC. Amino acid sequence: CASSGARTGLNYGYTF.

The gene calls are TRBV7-2 and TRBJ2-7; D might be TRBD1 (5 bases). Germline CDR1 and CDR2: SGHTA and FQGNSA. The CDR3 has 13 residues. V shed 4 bases and J shed 4 bases, with 11 bases lying between them. In nucleotides, the CDR3 is TGTGCCAGCAGCTACCCGACAGAATACGAGCAGTACTTC. Its protein product is CASSYPTEYEQYF.

This clonotype was seen ten or more times. This rearrangement joins TRBV2 to TRBJ2-7, with D maybe TRBD2 (6 bases). Trimming stripped 6 bases from V and 4 bases from J, with 16 bases between. The CDR3 extends over 14 amino acids. Germline-derived CDR1 and CDR2 are SNHLY and FYNNEI. The CDR3 DNA sequence: TGTGCCAGCAGAGCGATACTAGCTGAGTACGAGCAGTACTTC. Translating gives CASRAILAEYEQYF.

A remark on this clonotype: One end of the junction is discordant with germline, which a read error may explain. The CDR3: CSATRGGRGVFYTEALF. The CDR3 DNA reads TGCAGTGCTACCAGAGGAGGGCGAGGTGTCTTCTACACTGAAGCTCTCTTT. This chain connects TRBV20-1 to TRBJ1-1; D remains unclear. The CDR3 consists of 17 residues. Germline V gene sequence: CDR1 DFQATT, CDR2 SNEGSKA (reference sequence).

This clonotype was found once. The chain joins TRBV24-1 to TRBJ1-2; 8 bases match TRBD1. This CDR3 is 15 amino acids long. Germline V gene sequence: CDR1 KGHDR, CDR2 SFDVKD. J was trimmed by 6 bases and V by 5 bases; bases with no gene match: 10. The CDR3 loop is CATSGTGQERNGYTF. As DNA, the CDR3 is TGTGCCACCAGTGGAACGGGACAGGAGAGAAATGGCTACACCTTC.

CDR3 nucleotides: TGTGCCAGCAGCTTGGTACAGGGCGATGAGCAGTTCTTC. Encoded protein: CASSLVQGDEQFF. The chain uses TRBV7-9 and TRBJ2-1; TRBD1 is a possible D gene (6 bases). The CDR3 is 13 amino acids. V was pared by 3 bases and J by 8 bases, with 11 bases between. Germline V CDR1 and CDR2: SEHNR, FQNEAQ (reference sequence).

This clonotype was picked up one time. The chain uses TRBV5-1 and TRBJ1-1, with D uncertain. The CDR3 has 15 amino acids. V shed 6 bases and J shed 1 base, with 16 bases lying between them. Germline V gene lookup returns CDR1 SGHRS and CDR2 YFSETQ. CDR3 sequence: CASTPDLLKNTEAFF. The CDR3, as DNA: TGCGCCAGCACCCCCGACCTCTTGAAGAACACTGAAGCTTTCTTT.